This T cell receptor beta chain is from a study of blood T cell repertoires in COVID-19. Whole-study context: Acute and convalescent COVID-19 specimens originated in the United States, Italy and Spain.

Sequencing was performed with immunoSEQ multiplex PCR; in TCRdb, only in-frame clones are kept and a portion is missing. This repertoire shows 310,000 or so clones, approximately 86% found once; its top ten account for 1% to 1.5%. The CDR3 totals 15 residues. The germline gives CDR1 LNHNV, CDR2 YYDKDF (reference sequence). The V and J ends lost 5 bases and 3 bases, in that order; junction bases with no gene match: 7. The sequenced sample consisted of peripheral blood. This chain joins TRBV15 and TRBJ2-7; the match to TRBD1 covers 10 bases. This TCR was recovered from a man aged 70-80 years with acute or convalescent COVID-19. CDR3 amino acids: CATSSDRGRFYEQYF. The CDR3 DNA reads TGTGCCACCAGCTCCGACAGGGGGCGCTTCTACGAGCAGTACTTC.